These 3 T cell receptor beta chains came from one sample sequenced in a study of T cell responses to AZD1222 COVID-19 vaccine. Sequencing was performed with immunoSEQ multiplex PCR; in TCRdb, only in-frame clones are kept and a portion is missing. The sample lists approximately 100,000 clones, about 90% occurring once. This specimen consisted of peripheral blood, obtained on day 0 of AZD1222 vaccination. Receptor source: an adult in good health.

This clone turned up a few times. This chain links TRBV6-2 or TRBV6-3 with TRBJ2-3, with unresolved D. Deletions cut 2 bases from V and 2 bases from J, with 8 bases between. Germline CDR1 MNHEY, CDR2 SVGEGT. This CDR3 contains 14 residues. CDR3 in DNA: TGTGCCAGCAGTTACGTTTCGGACACAGATACGCAGTATTTT. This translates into CASSYVSDTDTQYF.

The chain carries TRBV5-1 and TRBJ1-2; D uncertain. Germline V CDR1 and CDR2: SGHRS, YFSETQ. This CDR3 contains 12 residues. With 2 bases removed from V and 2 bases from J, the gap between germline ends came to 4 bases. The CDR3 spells CASSFENYGYTF. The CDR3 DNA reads TGCGCCAGCAGCTTCGAGAACTATGGCTACACCTTC.

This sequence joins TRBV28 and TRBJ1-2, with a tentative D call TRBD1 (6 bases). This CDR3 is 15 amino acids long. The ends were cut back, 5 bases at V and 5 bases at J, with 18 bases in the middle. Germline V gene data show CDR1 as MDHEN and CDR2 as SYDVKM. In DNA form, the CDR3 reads TGTGCCAGCAGTCCAGGGTGGAGGGGGGGATATGGCTACACCTTC. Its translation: CASSPGWRGGYGYTF.